The 11 T cell receptor beta chains below all came from one sample that was sequenced in a study of T cells in women clearing cervical HPV infection. Sequencing used immunoSEQ multiplex PCR; TCRdb keeps in-frame clones, though not all of them. The sample has over 30,000 clones. The source material was blood buffy coat. The receptor set was obtained from a woman aged 18-70 years with a cervical HPV16 infection that either progressed to CIN3+ or cleared (not recorded which).

As for this clone: With the read ending 3 residues before the CDR3 end, the germline J gene is used to fill in that end. V gene TRBV10-3 combines with J gene TRBJ1-1, with a possible D match to TRBD1 (5 bases). This CDR3 is built from 13 residues. Germline V lookup: CDR1 ENHRY, CDR2 SYGVKD. Between the trimmed V and J ends, which lost 4 bases and 2 bases, there was a span of 8 bases. The CDR3 DNA, read in part, is TGTGCCATCAGTGGACAGACCAACACTGAA. Translating it yields CAISGQTNTE. The whole CDR3 region reads CAISGQTNTEAFF.

Worth noting for this clone: The read finishes 3 residues shy of the CDR3 end, and the germline J gene is used to complete it. The chain recombines TRBV20-1 with TRBJ1-2; 7 bases match TRBD1. V was pared by 1 base and J by 5 bases, with 13 bases of the junction left unmatched. The CDR3 is made up of 16 amino acids. Germline V gene data show CDR1 as DFQATT and CDR2 as SNEGSKA (reference sequence). CDR3 region: CSARGWTGISSYGYTF. The CDR3 DNA, read in part, is TGCAGTGCTAGAGGATGGACAGGAATCTCTTCTTATGGC.

The CDR3 sequence: CASNPQGRDQPQHF. The CDR3 DNA, read in part, is TGTGCCAGCAATCCACAGGGGCGAGATCAGCCC. The chain joins TRBV12-3 or TRBV12-4 to TRBJ1-5, with TRBD1 identical over 7 bases. The CDR3 end falls 3 residues outside the read, so it is completed with the germline J gene. The V segment lost 7 bases and the J segment 5 bases; nucleotides outside the gene matches: 8. The CDR3 totals 14 residues.

On this clone: The read terminates 3 residues ahead of where the CDR3 ends, so the germline J gene completes it. The chain joins TRBV6-2 or TRBV6-3 to TRBJ2-3, with 7 bases identical to TRBD1. Germline CDR1 MNHEY, CDR2 SVGEGT. CDR3 length: 15 residues. The chain's CDR3 is CASSPGQVDHQPQYF. Partial CDR3 DNA: TGTGCCAGCAGTCCAGGACAGGTGGACCATCAGCCG.

As for this clone: Sequencing ends 3 residues short of the CDR3 end; the germline J gene provides the rest. This chain connects TRBV27 to TRBJ2-7; possibly TRBD2 for D (5 bases). The CDR3 totals 13 residues. V was shortened by 3 bases and J by 6 bases, with 12 bases between the two germline ends. Germline V gene data show CDR1 as MNHEY and CDR2 as SMNVEV (reference sequence). CDR3 in amino acids: CASSFGLLREQYF. The part of the CDR3 DNA that was read is TGTGCCAGCAGTTTCGGACTCCTACGCGAG.

On this clone itself: From the germline J gene comes the end of the CDR3, since the read stops 3 residues before it. The V gene is TRBV20-1, the J gene TRBJ2-7, with 11 bases aligning to TRBD1. Losses at the gene ends were 0 bases for V and 3 bases for J; bases not matched to a gene: 7. The CDR3 is 16 amino acids. Germline V CDR1 and CDR2: DFQATT, SNEGSKA (reference sequence). The chain's CDR3 is CSARDPRTGGGYEQYF. The CDR3 DNA, read in part, is TGCAGTGCTAGAGATCCGAGGACAGGGGGCGGCTACGAG.

About this clone: Read coverage stops 3 residues before the CDR3 terminus; the germline J gene supplies the remainder. This chain joins TRBV11-2 and TRBJ2-1, with 8 bases matching TRBD1. V lost 7 bases and J lost 9; bases outside the gene matches: 14. This CDR3 has 15 amino acids. Looked up from germline, CDR1 is SGHAT and CDR2 is FQNNGV. CDR3: CASTATTGGSGEQFF. The DNA read from the CDR3 is TGTGCCAGCACGGCTACTACAGGGGGTTCGGGTGAG. Filled out from reference TRBV11-2 and TRBJ2-1, the complete variable domain reads EAGVAQSPRYKIIEKRQSVAFWCNPISGHATLYWYQQILGQGPKLLIQFQNNGVVDDSQLPKDRFSAERLKGVDSTLKIQPAKLEDSAVYLCASTATTGGSGEQFFGPGTRLTVL.

Details on this clone: Read coverage stops 3 residues before the CDR3 terminus; the germline J gene supplies the remainder. The chain is built from TRBV10-3 and TRBJ1-2, with D tentatively TRBD1 (5 bases). The germline CDR1 and CDR2 sequences are ENHRY and SYGVKD. With 4 bases removed from V and 3 bases from J, the gap between germline ends came to 9 bases. The CDR3 sequence is 13 residues long. The chain's CDR3 is CAISAGKDYGYTF. The sequenced CDR3 bases are TGTGCCATCAGTGCAGGGAAGGACTATGGC.

Concerning this clone: Read sequence stops 3 residues before the CDR3 end, and the germline J gene provides the missing end. V is TRBV5-6 and J is TRBJ2-1, with no clear D. The CDR3 extends over 13 amino acids. The germline V gene encodes CDR1 SGHDT and CDR2 YYEEEE. V was clipped by 0 bases and J by 9 bases, with 10 bases between them. The sequenced CDR3 bases are TGTGCCAGCAGCTTGGGACCGACGGGTGAG. Protein sequence: CASSLGPTGE. The whole CDR3 protein is CASSLGPTGEQFF.

To note about this clone: The read stops 3 residues short of the end of the CDR3; the missing end is completed from the germline J gene. The chain recombines TRBV6-2 or TRBV6-3 with TRBJ1-2; tentatively, D is TRBD1 (5 bases). The germline V gene encodes CDR1 MNHEY and CDR2 SVGEGT. The CDR3 runs to 14 residues. The CDR3 DNA, read in part, is TGTGCCAGCAGTTACTCGTCCGACAGCTACGAC. Its translation: CASSYSSDSYD. The entire CDR3 protein is CASSYSSDSYDYTF.

Note on this clone: Read coverage stops 3 residues before the CDR3 terminus; the germline J gene supplies the remainder. This chain links TRBV5-1 with TRBJ1-1, with D unclear. The germline gives CDR1 SGHRS, CDR2 YFSETQ. V was shortened by 4 bases and J by 5 bases, with 15 bases between the two germline ends. The CDR3 is 14 residues long. CDR3 bases read: TGCGCCAGCAGCAAACAACCTGACAAGACTGAA. Protein product: CASSKQPDKTE. The full CDR3 reads CASSKQPDKTEAFF.